Given below is one T cell receptor beta chain in context. Its target antigen remains unknown. Base quality data are lacking; no much larger clone is found one base away. This sample was included in a study of Ad26.COV2.S vaccination and SARS-CoV-2 variants (dated by TCRdb to about 2021). Regarding the complete study: TCRbeta repertoire sequencing served as the tool for gauging how specific and how broad the SARS-CoV-2-reactive T cell receptors were following Ad26.COV2.S vaccination. The TCR-sequenced set comprised approximately 32 samples: about 19 Ad26.COV2.S vaccine recipients, 5 placebo recipients and 8 SARS-CoV-2 convalescent individuals.

Broad study findings and their caveats: Higher spike-specific TCR breadth was observed in Ad26.COV2.S recipients than in placebo recipients (P = 0.0014). The authors noted that total T cell responses may have been underestimated by the TCR breadth and depth analyses. After vaccination, spike-specific CD8+ and CD4+ T cell responses were reported to show substantial breadth. Vaccine and placebo recipients had comparable non-spike TCR breadth, which fits with the vaccine containing only spike.

Trimming takes 1 base from V and 4 bases from J, and the germline ends sit 12 bases apart. The germline V gene encodes CDR1 ENHRY and CDR2 SYGVKD. CDR3 length: 15 amino acids, cysteine to phenylalanine. Just the 45-base CDR3 DNA is kept, in frame starting at base 1. The immunoSEQ Assay was used to sequence TCRbeta CDR3 regions. After extraction, genomic DNA underwent amplification by bias-controlled multiplex PCR, followed by high-throughput sequencing. The published analysis was carried out like this. To quantify the absolute abundance of every unique TCRbeta CDR3 region, sequences were collapsed and filtered. T cell fraction was estimated by normalizing TCRbeta template counts to usable DNA, which was measured by amplifying reference genes present in all nucleated cells. Repertoire TCRs were annotated as SARS-CoV-2-specific when V gene, CDR3 amino acid sequence and J gene were exactly matched to a known reactive TCR set. MIRA supplied the reference SARS-CoV-2 TCR set, which was filtered for enrichment in COVID-19-positive ImmuneCODE repertoires so that public or cross-reactive TCRs were removed. Drawing on the MIRA antigens, annotated TCRs were analysed further at the level of specific ORF or position within ORF. Breadth was defined as the number of annotated unique rearrangements divided by the total number of unique productive rearrangements, and depth was defined as the summed frequency of the annotated unique rearrangements. TCR breadth was compared between groups using two-sided Wilcoxon rank-sum tests. TCRdb mirrors the immuneACCESS table, restricted to in-frame sequences. Some clones are absent from its copies; in checked studies, under half trace to an unresolved V gene, and the reason for the others is unknown. The DNA gave D and trimming, while V, J and clone size come from that table. The table for this sample lists 150,000 to 200,000 clones; roughly 89% of them were counted only once. The ten largest clones represent 5% to 7% of the sample.

Interpreted using the paper, the time point label stands for: individuals recovered from natural SARS-CoV-2 infection. The chain is encoded by TRBV10-3 joined to TRBJ2-3; too little of a D gene remains to name it. Sequencing was performed on peripheral blood, taken after recovery from COVID-19. The clonotype was recovered from a human donor who had recovered from COVID-19. Read as DNA, the sequence is TGTGCCATCAGTGAGTATGGTAGTGGGTCAGATACGCAGTATTTT. Protein translation: CAISEYGSGSDTQYF.